This T cell receptor beta chain is drawn from a study of tumor-infiltrating lymphocytes in oesophageal squamous cell carcinoma (TCRdb year 2016). The CDR1 and CDR2 encoded by the germline V gene are SGHVS and FQNEAQ. Ends trimmed: V by 5 bases, J by 0 bases; bases unmatched to a gene: 8. The cysteine opens and the phenylalanine closes a CDR3 of 17 amino acids. Only the CDR3 DNA stays, 51 bases, in frame from base 1. Note on this clonotype: Its target antigen remains unknown. Per-nucleotide qualities are absent, and no much larger clonotype sits a single base away.

Library prep was done by PCR. Sequencer: Illumina HiSeq 2000. Using fastp trimming at Q25 and MiXCR clonotype assembly, TCRdb reanalyzed the public sequencing data and kept in-frame beta chains. All rows with the same CDR3 protein become a single entry with the most common DNA and genes. Here the sample has 14,000 or so distinct CDR3 sequences; over 45% occur a single time. 13% to 15% of the sample is in the top ten clones. The rearranged segments are TRBV7-8 and TRBJ2-1, and TRBD2 matches 9 of the central bases. The sequenced sample consisted of blood. The receptor was derived from a male donor with esophageal squamous cell carcinoma. The CDR3 protein sequence reads: CASSRSRAGGSYNEQFF. The bases are TGTGCCAGCAGCCGAAGTAGAGCGGGAGGCTCCTACAATGAGCAGTTCTTC.